This note documents a single TCR beta chain sequence. The sample comes from a study of shared clonotypes between healthy human individuals. The table came from immunoSEQ multiplex PCR; TCRdb's copy has only in-frame clones and leaves some out. The table records about 87,000 clones, about 45% of them present only once. This CDR3 comprises 13 residues. V lost 2 bases, J lost 5 bases, and 8 bases lay in between. Germline-derived CDR1 and CDR2 are SEHNR and FQNEAQ (reference sequence). Sequenced sample: PBMCs. The chain couples TRBV7-9 to TRBJ2-3, with D unclear. This clonotype was sampled from a woman in her forties in good health. Some clones in this sample may be carry-over from other donors' samples. CDR3 region: CASSLTPGDTQYF. The CDR3 DNA reads as TGTGCCAGCAGCTTAACACCCGGAGATACGCAGTATTTT.